This TCR beta chain was recovered during a study of blood T cell repertoires in COVID-19. Turning to the study itself: Samples taken during acute and convalescent COVID-19 were collected in the United States, Italy and Spain.

The V gene's germline CDR1 is SGHAT and CDR2 FQNNGV. The CDR3 length is 14 residues. J lost 0 bases, V lost 6 bases, and 3 bases had no gene match. Per the study methods: Reference gene primer amplification gave nucleated cell count estimates. The method was immunoSEQ multiplex PCR; TCRdb's version includes in-frame clones alone and lacks a portion of them. That table supplies the V and J calls and clone size; D and trimming were determined from the DNA. This table holds nearly 250,000 clones, 75% to 85% found once. The sequence was obtained from a woman in her 50s with acute COVID-19. The chain has TRBV11-2 and TRBJ1-1, with 8 bases that match TRBD1. Sequencing was done on a sample of PBMCs or T cells enriched from blood (not recorded which). This CDR3 is CASRRTGLNTEAFF. CDR3 coding DNA: TGTGCCAGCAGACGGACAGGGTTGAACACTGAAGCTTTCTTT. The full variable domain, its missing parts supplied by reference TRBV11-2 and TRBJ1-1, is EAGVAQSPRYKIIEKRQSVAFWCNPISGHATLYWYQQILGQGPKLLIQFQNNGVVDDSQLPKDRFSAERLKGVDSTLKIQPAKLEDSAVYLCASRRTGLNTEAFFGQGTRLTVV.